These T cell receptor beta chains were read from a single sample in a study of blood T cell repertoires in COVID-19. Sequencing was performed with immunoSEQ multiplex PCR; in TCRdb, only in-frame clones are kept and a portion is missing. The table lists about 170,000 clones, approximately 87% of them singletons. Input material: peripheral blood. The receptors come from a woman aged 55 to 70 with COVID-19, enrolled during active disease. Both conserved end residues are part of each CDR3. Each record gives: D gene, clone size, V gene, J gene, CDR3 protein, CDR3 DNA. D genes are given only for firm matches. Not all rows give a size; the values are once, few, many and, for expanded clones, a class.

d_call: TRBD2
clone_size: -
v_call: TRBV9
j_call: TRBJ2-5
cdr3_aa: CASSLSGIQETQYF
cdr3_nt: TGTGCCAGCAGCTTAAGCGGGATACAAGAGACCCAGTACTTC

d_call: TRBD1
clone_size: few
v_call: TRBV5-1
j_call: TRBJ1-2
cdr3_aa: CASSLAGTGGGYTF
cdr3_nt: TGCGCCAGCAGCTTGGCCGGGACAGGGGGTGGCTACACCTTC

d_call: -
clone_size: once
v_call: TRBV30
j_call: TRBJ1-2
cdr3_aa: CAWRGQLENYGYTF
cdr3_nt: TGTGCCTGGAGGGGCCAACTAGAAAACTATGGCTACACCTTC

d_call: -
clone_size: -
v_call: TRBV7-2
j_call: TRBJ2-7
cdr3_aa: CASSRAYEQYF
cdr3_nt: TGTGCCAGCAGCCGAGCCTACGAGCAGTACTTC

d_call: TRBD2
clone_size: -
v_call: TRBV28
j_call: TRBJ2-2
cdr3_aa: CASSSIFARPGLGTGELFF
cdr3_nt: TGTGCCAGCAGTTCAATTTTTGCCCGCCCGGGACTAGGCACCGGGGAGCTGTTTTTT

d_call: -
clone_size: -
v_call: TRBV5-4
j_call: TRBJ2-7
cdr3_aa: CASSLTGRSYEQYF
cdr3_nt: TGTGCCAGCAGCTTGACAGGGAGAAGCTACGAGCAGTACTTC

d_call: TRBD2
clone_size: -
v_call: TRBV6-5
j_call: TRBJ2-7
cdr3_aa: CASSWTSGSYEQYF
cdr3_nt: TGTGCCAGCAGTTGGACTAGCGGGAGCTACGAGCAGTACTTC

d_call: TRBD2
clone_size: few
v_call: TRBV9
j_call: TRBJ2-1
cdr3_aa: CASSAGLAGATNEQFF
cdr3_nt: TGTGCCAGCAGCGCGGGACTAGCGGGAGCCACCAATGAGCAGTTCTTC

d_call: -
clone_size: -
v_call: TRBV6-5
j_call: TRBJ2-2
cdr3_aa: CASSYLVNAGELFF
cdr3_nt: TGTGCCAGCAGTTACTTAGTCAACGCCGGGGAGCTGTTTTTT

d_call: -
clone_size: -
v_call: TRBV24-1
j_call: TRBJ2-2
cdr3_aa: CATSDFGQTGELFF
cdr3_nt: TGTGCCACCAGTGATTTTGGGCAAACCGGGGAGCTGTTTTTT

d_call: TRBD1
clone_size: -
v_call: TRBV19
j_call: TRBJ2-3
cdr3_aa: CASSTNRGGTDTQYF
cdr3_nt: TGTGCCAGTAGTACCAACAGGGGAGGCACAGATACGCAGTATTTT

d_call: -
clone_size: -
v_call: TRBV6-2/TRBV6-3
j_call: TRBJ2-7
cdr3_aa: CASSRTGGPYEQYF
cdr3_nt: TGTGCCAGCAGCCGGACAGGAGGGCCCTACGAGCAGTACTTC

d_call: -
clone_size: -
v_call: TRBV5-1
j_call: TRBJ2-4
cdr3_aa: CASSLARRGTIQYF
cdr3_nt: TGCGCCAGCAGCTTGGCGCGCAGGGGCACCATTCAGTACTTC

d_call: TRBD1
clone_size: -
v_call: TRBV28
j_call: TRBJ2-5
cdr3_aa: CASRGQGRETQYF
cdr3_nt: TGTGCCAGCAGGGGACAGGGAAGAGAGACCCAGTACTTC

d_call: -
clone_size: once
v_call: TRBV6-4
j_call: TRBJ2-5
cdr3_aa: CASSELFGETQYF
cdr3_nt: TGTGCCAGCAGTGAACTTTTCGGAGAGACCCAGTACTTC

d_call: TRBD1
clone_size: -
v_call: TRBV4-3
j_call: TRBJ1-2
cdr3_aa: CASSQDIGQGIDGYTF
cdr3_nt: TGCGCCAGCAGCCAAGATATAGGACAGGGAATTGATGGCTACACCTTC

d_call: TRBD2
clone_size: -
v_call: TRBV19
j_call: TRBJ2-7
cdr3_aa: CASSQRGTSGSVYEQYF
cdr3_nt: TGTGCCAGTAGTCAAAGAGGGACTAGCGGGAGTGTCTACGAGCAGTACTTC

d_call: -
clone_size: few
v_call: TRBV19
j_call: TRBJ2-6
cdr3_aa: CASSANRVTSSGANVLTF
cdr3_nt: TGTGCCAGTAGTGCAAACAGAGTCACCTCCTCTGGGGCCAACGTCCTGACTTTC

d_call: -
clone_size: -
v_call: TRBV30
j_call: TRBJ1-6
cdr3_aa: CALSTSGNSPLHF
cdr3_nt: TGTGCCTTATCTACGAGCGGGAATTCACCCCTCCACTTT

d_call: TRBD1
clone_size: -
v_call: TRBV11-3
j_call: TRBJ1-2
cdr3_aa: CASSLTGDYGYTF
cdr3_nt: TGTGCCAGCAGCTTGACAGGGGACTATGGCTACACCTTC

d_call: TRBD1
clone_size: -
v_call: TRBV19
j_call: TRBJ1-5
cdr3_aa: CASKRSFQGAMDQPQHF
cdr3_nt: TGTGCCAGTAAGAGATCGTTCCAGGGGGCGATGGATCAGCCCCAGCATTTT

d_call: -
clone_size: -
v_call: TRBV30
j_call: TRBJ1-1
cdr3_aa: CAWRAPGRVVTEAFF
cdr3_nt: TGTGCCTGGAGGGCCCCGGGCAGGGTGGTCACTGAAGCTTTCTTT

d_call: TRBD2
clone_size: -
v_call: TRBV4-2
j_call: TRBJ2-1
cdr3_aa: CASSRETSDYNEQFF
cdr3_nt: TGTGCCAGCAGCCGAGAGACTAGCGATTACAATGAGCAGTTCTTC

d_call: -
clone_size: -
v_call: TRBV4-2
j_call: TRBJ1-3
cdr3_aa: CASSQEGSGPGLLSSGNTIYF
cdr3_nt: TGTGCCAGCAGCCAAGAGGGATCTGGGCCGGGACTTTTAAGCTCTGGAAACACCATATATTTT

d_call: -
clone_size: -
v_call: TRBV9
j_call: TRBJ2-1
cdr3_aa: CASSVEGGSGSEQFF
cdr3_nt: TGTGCCAGCAGCGTAGAGGGGGGGAGTGGAAGTGAGCAGTTCTTC

d_call: TRBD2
clone_size: -
v_call: TRBV7-3
j_call: TRBJ2-1
cdr3_aa: CASSLGGGRTHEQFF
cdr3_nt: TGTGCCAGCAGCTTAGGGGGCGGGAGGACCCATGAGCAGTTCTTC

d_call: -
clone_size: once
v_call: TRBV6-2/TRBV6-3
j_call: TRBJ2-2
cdr3_aa: CASSRTANTGELFF
cdr3_nt: TGTGCCAGCAGTCGGACAGCGAACACCGGGGAGCTGTTTTTT

d_call: TRBD1
clone_size: -
v_call: TRBV30
j_call: TRBJ2-7
cdr3_aa: CAWTHPRQGNEQYF
cdr3_nt: TGTGCCTGGACCCACCCGAGACAGGGCAACGAGCAGTACTTC

d_call: TRBD1
clone_size: -
v_call: TRBV5-1
j_call: TRBJ2-5
cdr3_aa: CASSLEQGKLETQYF
cdr3_nt: TGCGCCAGCAGCTTGGAACAGGGGAAGTTAGAAACCCAGTACTTC

d_call: -
clone_size: -
v_call: TRBV7-2
j_call: TRBJ2-7
cdr3_aa: CASSPRASLGQKDYEQYF
cdr3_nt: TGTGCCAGCAGCCCCAGGGCCTCATTGGGACAAAAAGACTACGAGCAGTACTTC

d_call: -
clone_size: few
v_call: TRBV12-3/TRBV12-4
j_call: TRBJ2-1
cdr3_aa: CASSVDRPNEQFF
cdr3_nt: TGTGCCAGCAGTGTCGACAGGCCCAATGAGCAGTTCTTC

d_call: TRBD1
clone_size: -
v_call: TRBV27
j_call: TRBJ2-7
cdr3_aa: CASSFRGGSSGYEQYF
cdr3_nt: TGTGCCAGCAGTTTTAGAGGGGGCTCCAGCGGCTACGAGCAGTACTTC

d_call: -
clone_size: -
v_call: TRBV30
j_call: TRBJ1-1
cdr3_aa: CAWDTRRNTEAFF
cdr3_nt: TGTGCCTGGGACACCCGAAGGAACACTGAAGCTTTCTTT

d_call: TRBD1
clone_size: -
v_call: TRBV12-3/TRBV12-4
j_call: TRBJ2-1
cdr3_aa: CASRDRSEFF
cdr3_nt: TGTGCCAGCAGGGACAGGTCGGAGTTCTTC

d_call: TRBD1
clone_size: -
v_call: TRBV7-2
j_call: TRBJ1-1
cdr3_aa: CASSPQGDTEAFF
cdr3_nt: TGTGCCAGCAGCCCGCAGGGGGACACTGAAGCTTTCTTT

d_call: TRBD2
clone_size: once
v_call: TRBV5-5
j_call: TRBJ2-2
cdr3_aa: CASSFLAGENTGELFF
cdr3_nt: TGTGCCAGCAGCTTTTTAGCGGGAGAGAACACCGGGGAGCTGTTTTTT

d_call: TRBD1
clone_size: -
v_call: TRBV5-1
j_call: TRBJ1-2
cdr3_aa: CASSLEPTTGGKYGYTF
cdr3_nt: TGCGCCAGCAGCCTTGAACCTACGACAGGGGGGAAATATGGCTACACCTTC